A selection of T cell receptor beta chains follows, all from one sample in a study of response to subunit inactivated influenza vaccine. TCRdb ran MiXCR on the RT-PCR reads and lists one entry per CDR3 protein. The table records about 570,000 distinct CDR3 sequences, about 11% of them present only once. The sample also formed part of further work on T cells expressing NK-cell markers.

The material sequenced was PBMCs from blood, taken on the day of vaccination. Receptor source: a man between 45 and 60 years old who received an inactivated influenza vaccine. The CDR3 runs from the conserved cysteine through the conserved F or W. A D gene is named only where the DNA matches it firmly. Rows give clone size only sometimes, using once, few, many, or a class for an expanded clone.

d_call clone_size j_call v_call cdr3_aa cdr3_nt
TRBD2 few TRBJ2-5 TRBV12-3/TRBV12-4 CASSLGLAGELETQYF TGTGCCAGCAGTTTAGGACTAGCGGGGGAACTAGAGACCCAGTACTTC
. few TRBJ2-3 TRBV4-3 CASSQSHTMTDTQYF TGCGCCAGCAGCCAGTCCCATACAATGACAGATACGCAGTATTTT
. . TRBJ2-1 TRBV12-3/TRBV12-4 CASSRTLSSYNEQFF TGTGCCAGCAGCAGGACCCTGAGCTCCTACAATGAGCAGTTCTTC
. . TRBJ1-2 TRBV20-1 CSARTDGYTF TGCAGTGCTCGGACGGATGGCTACACCTTC
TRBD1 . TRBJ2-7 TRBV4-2 CASSLRTGDSYEQYF TGTGCCAGCAGCCTTCGGACAGGGGACTCCTACGAGCAGTACTTC
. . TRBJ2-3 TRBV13 CASSGQRGGDTQYF TGTGCCAGCAGCGGGCAAAGGGGCGGGGATACGCAGTATTTT
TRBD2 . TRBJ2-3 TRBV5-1 CASSRGLAGLADTQYF TGCGCCAGCAGCCGCGGACTAGCGGGGTTAGCAGATACGCAGTATTTT
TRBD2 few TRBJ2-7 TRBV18 CASSPSGGSRYEQYF TGTGCCAGCTCACCATCTGGCGGGAGTAGGTACGAGCAGTACTTC
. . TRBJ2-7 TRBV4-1 CASRWGVQESYEQYF TGCGCCAGCAGATGGGGAGTACAGGAATCCTACGAGCAGTACTTC
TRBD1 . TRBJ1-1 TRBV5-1 CASSYISTGVTEAFF TGCGCCAGCAGCTACATTTCGACAGGGGTCACTGAAGCTTTCTTT
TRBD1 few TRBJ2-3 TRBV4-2 CASSQGQGGSTSTDTQYF TGTGCCAGCAGCCAAGGACAGGGGGGATCCACTAGCACAGATACGCAGTATTTT
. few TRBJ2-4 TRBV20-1 CSASVPGAKNIQYF TGCAGTGCTAGTGTCCCAGGGGCCAAAAACATTCAGTACTTC
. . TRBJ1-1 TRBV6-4 CASSTVLGTEAFF TGTGCCAGCAGTACAGTGCTCGGGACTGAAGCTTTCTTT
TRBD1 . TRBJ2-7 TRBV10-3 CAISDRTGSYYEQYF TGTGCCATCAGTGATCGGACAGGGTCTTACTACGAGCAGTACTTC
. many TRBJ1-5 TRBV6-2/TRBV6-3 CATRPFYSNQPQHF TGTGCCACCCGACCGTTTTATAGCAATCAGCCCCAGCATTTT
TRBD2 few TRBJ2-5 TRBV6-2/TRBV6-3 CASSDSSGRALETQYF TGTGCCAGCAGTGACTCGAGCGGGAGGGCCTTAGAGACCCAGTACTTC
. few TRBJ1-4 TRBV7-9 CASSLGQAPRVEKLFF TGTGCCAGCAGCTTAGGTCAGGCGCCCCGTGTTGAAAAACTGTTTTTT
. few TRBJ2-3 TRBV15 CATSKITDTQYF TGTGCCACCAGCAAGATCACAGATACGCAGTATTTT
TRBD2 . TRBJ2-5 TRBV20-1 CSAISGGAGETQYF TGCAGTGCAATTAGCGGGGGGGCCGGGGAGACCCAGTACTTC
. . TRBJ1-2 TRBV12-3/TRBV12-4 CASRRGGYGYTF TGTGCCAGCAGGCGGGGGGGATATGGCTACACCTTC
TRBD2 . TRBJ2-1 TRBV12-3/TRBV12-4 CASSWVGGRAKEQFF TGTGCCAGCAGTTGGGTAGGTGGGAGGGCCAAGGAGCAGTTCTTC
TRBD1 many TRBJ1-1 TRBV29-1 CSVETTGIYTEAFF TGCAGCGTTGAGACGACAGGGATTTACACTGAAGCTTTCTTT
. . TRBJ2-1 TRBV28 CASSKSIASGGYNEQFF TGTGCCAGCAGTAAATCAATAGCGTCTGGGGGCTACAATGAGCAGTTCTTC
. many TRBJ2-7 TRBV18 CASSPERNEQYF TGTGCCAGCTCACCGGAAAGGAACGAGCAGTACTTC
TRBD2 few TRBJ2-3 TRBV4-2 CASSTQRETDTQYF TGTGCCAGCAGCACTCAGCGGGAGACAGATACGCAGTATTTT
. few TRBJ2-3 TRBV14 CASSLRGVRHTQYF TGTGCCAGCAGCCTTCGCGGGGTGCGACATACGCAGTATTTT
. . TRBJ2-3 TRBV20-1 CSAPKWGDTQYF TGCAGTGCCCCGAAGTGGGGGGATACGCAGTATTTT
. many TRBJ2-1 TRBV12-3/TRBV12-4 CASVRGGGTSYNEQFF TGTGCCAGCGTGCGAGGGGGGGGCACCTCCTACAATGAGCAGTTCTTC
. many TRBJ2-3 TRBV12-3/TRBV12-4 CASSLKGADTQYF TGTGCCAGCAGTTTAAAAGGGGCAGATACGCAGTATTTT
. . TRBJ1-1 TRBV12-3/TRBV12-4 CASSFHRDTEAFF TGTGCCAGCAGTTTTCACAGGGACACTGAAGCTTTCTTT
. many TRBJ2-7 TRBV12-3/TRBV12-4 CASSPQAHSYEQYF TGTGCCAGCAGTCCTCAGGCTCACTCCTACGAGCAGTACTTC
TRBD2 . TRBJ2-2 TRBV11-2 CASSLGVRLAGTTGELFF TGTGCCAGCAGCTTAGGGGTGAGGCTAGCGGGGACCACCGGGGAGCTGTTTTTT
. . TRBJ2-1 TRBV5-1 CASSPTTGGHNEQFF TGCGCCAGCAGCCCGACCACCGGGGGCCACAATGAGCAGTTCTTC
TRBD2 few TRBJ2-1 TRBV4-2 CASSPGLAETRRNNEQFF TGTGCCAGCAGCCCGGGACTAGCGGAAACCCGCCGGAACAATGAGCAGTTCTTC
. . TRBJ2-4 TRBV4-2 CASSQENLASVFIQYF TGTGCCAGCAGCCAAGAGAACCTAGCGTCTGTATTCATTCAGTACTTC
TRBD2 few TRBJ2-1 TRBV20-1 CSARPRLAGLRSYNEQFF TGCAGTGCTAGACCCAGACTAGCGGGTCTTAGATCCTACAATGAGCAGTTCTTC
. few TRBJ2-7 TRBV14 CASSQVTGNEQYF TGTGCCAGCAGCCAAGTTACAGGGAACGAGCAGTACTTC
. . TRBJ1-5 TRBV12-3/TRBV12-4 CASSSRVGQPQHF TGTGCCAGCAGTTCTAGAGTCGGTCAGCCCCAGCATTTT
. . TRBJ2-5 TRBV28 CASSHTRTPKETQYF TGTGCCAGCAGCCACACCCGGACACCGAAAGAGACCCAGTACTTC
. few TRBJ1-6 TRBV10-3 CANPRVGDSPLHF TGTGCCAACCCGAGGGTCGGGGATTCACCCCTCCACTTT
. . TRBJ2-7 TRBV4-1 CASSQDQEGYEQYF TGCGCCAGCAGCCAAGATCAGGAGGGCTACGAGCAGTACTTC
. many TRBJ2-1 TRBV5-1 CASSLVRAGPREQFF TGCGCCAGCAGCTTGGTTCGAGCGGGCCCCCGAGAGCAGTTCTTC
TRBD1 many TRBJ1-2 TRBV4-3 CASSQDRGGGYTF TGCGCCAGCAGCCAAGACAGGGGGGGAGGCTACACCTTC
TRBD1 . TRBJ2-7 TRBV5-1 CASSPQGQGTSEQYF TGCGCCAGCAGCCCGCAGGGACAGGGAACCTCCGAGCAGTACTTC
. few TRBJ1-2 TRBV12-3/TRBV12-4 CASSAPLRYGYTF TGTGCCAGCAGTGCCCCGTTGAGGTATGGCTACACCTTC
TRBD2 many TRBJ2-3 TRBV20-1 CSARDTLAGVGDTQYF TGCAGTGCTAGAGATACCCTAGCGGGAGTGGGAGATACGCAGTATTTT
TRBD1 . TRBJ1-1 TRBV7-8 CASSFRDRWTEAFF TGTGCCAGCAGCTTCCGGGACAGGTGGACTGAAGCTTTCTTT
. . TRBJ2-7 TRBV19 CASRRTVSSYEQYF TGTGCCAGTAGAAGGACTGTTAGCTCCTACGAGCAGTACTTC
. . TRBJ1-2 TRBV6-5 CASSYSSYSNYGYTF TGTGCCAGCAGTTACTCATCGTACTCTAACTATGGCTACACCTTC
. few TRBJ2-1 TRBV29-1 CSVEVGREQFF TGCAGCGTTGAAGTGGGTCGTGAGCAGTTCTTC
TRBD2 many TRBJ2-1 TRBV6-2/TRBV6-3 CASSYLAASGSSYNEQFF TGTGCCAGCAGTTACTTAGCGGCTAGCGGGAGCTCCTACAATGAGCAGTTCTTC
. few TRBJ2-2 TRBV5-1 CASSLEGEEYTGELFF TGCGCCAGCAGCTTGGAAGGGGAGGAATACACCGGGGAGCTGTTTTTT
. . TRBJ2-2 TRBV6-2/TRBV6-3 CASSPTLTGELFF TGTGCCAGCAGTCCCACATTGACCGGGGAGCTGTTTTTT
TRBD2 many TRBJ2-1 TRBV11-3 CASSLEAGKQFF TGTGCCAGCAGCTTAGAAGCGGGAAAGCAGTTCTTC
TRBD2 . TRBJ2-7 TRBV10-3 CAISDIGLAGSSGYF TGTGCCATCAGTGATATTGGACTAGCGGGGTCTTCTGGGTACTTC
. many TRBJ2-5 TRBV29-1 CSVELAINQETQYF TGCAGCGTTGAACTGGCAATTAATCAAGAGACCCAGTACTTC
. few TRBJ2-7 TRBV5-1 CASRVGEHEQYF TGCGCCAGCAGGGTAGGGGAACACGAGCAGTACTTC
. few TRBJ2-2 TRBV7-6 CASSPAVGPYTGELFF TGTGCCAGCAGTCCAGCGGTGGGACCTTACACCGGGGAGCTGTTTTTT
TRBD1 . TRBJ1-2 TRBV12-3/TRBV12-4 CASSRDSRYGYTF TGTGCCAGCAGCCGGGACAGTCGCTATGGCTACACCTTC
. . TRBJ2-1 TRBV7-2 CASSAGSLSNEQFF TGTGCCAGCAGCGCAGGGAGTCTGAGCAATGAGCAGTTCTTC